The entry below gives a single TCR beta chain sequence along with its context. Measured with immunoSEQ multiplex PCR; TCRdb has only the in-frame clones, and not every one. The data contain about 380,000 clones, around 89% of them seen just once; the ten biggest clones take up approximately 1.2%. The entry originates in a study of blood T cell repertoires in COVID-19. Study-wide background: The samples span acute and convalescent COVID-19 from the United States, Italy and Spain.

Individuals drawn from about 26 US areas were about 18 to 90 years old. This clonotype was sampled from a woman aged 18-35 years who had recovered from COVID-19. The source material was PBMCs or T cells enriched from blood (not recorded which).

In DNA, the CDR3 is TGTGCCAGCAGCTTACCAGTCACCGGGGAGCTGTTTTTT. Translating it yields CASSLPVTGELFF. The chain employs TRBV7-8 and TRBJ2-2, with unresolved D. In germline, CDR1 is SGHVS, CDR2 FQNEAQ. The CDR3 totals 13 residues. V dropped 2 bases and J dropped 4 bases, with 5 bases sitting between them.